These 16 T cell receptor beta chains originate from one sample sequenced in a study of identical twins. TCRdb re-analysed the 5' RACE reads in MiXCR, keeping a single row per CDR3 protein. The sample comprises 450,000 to 650,000 distinct CDR3 sequences, 9.6% of which are singletons, and around 3.2% rests with the top ten. These data are also associated with another study on yellow fever vaccine responses in identical twins.

Sequencing input: PBMCs. The receptors were sampled from a woman under 30 in good health.

About this clonotype: An end of the junction differs from the germline gene, which may be a read error. The rearrangement links TRBV5-1 to TRBJ1-1; 9 bases line up with TRBD1. CDR3 length equals 15 residues. The germline V gene encodes CDR1 SGHRS and CDR2 YFSETQ. For the CDR3, the DNA is TGCGCCAGCAGCGAAAACCGGGACAGGGTTACTGGAGCTTTCTTT. It translates to CASSENRDRVTGAFF.

In this sample, this clonotype turned up many times. V and J are TRBV19 and TRBJ1-1; D is uncertain. Trimming removed 7 bases at V and 4 bases at J, with 16 bases between. The CDR3 has 14 residues. CDR1 LNHDA and CDR2 SQIVND come from the germline V gene (reference sequence). CDR3: CASTTPNGSTEAFF. CDR3 coding DNA: TGTGCCAGTACAACCCCTAACGGGAGCACTGAAGCTTTCTTT.

This chain links TRBV11-1 with TRBJ2-1, with TRBD2 matching over 7 bases. CDR3 length equals 21 residues. CDR1 is SGHAT and CDR2 is FQDESV in the germline V gene (reference sequence). V was clipped by 5 bases and J by 4 bases; unmatched bases: 26. The CDR3 bases are TGTGCCAGCAGCGCTATATCCGGGACGGGAGGTCCGGCGTATAGATACAATGAGCAGTTCTTC. Amino acids: CASSAISGTGGPAYRYNEQFF.

This clonotype was found many times. The J gene is TRBJ2-1, the V gene TRBV3-1; 8 bases map to TRBD2. Looked up from germline, CDR1 is LGHDT and CDR2 is YNNKEL (reference sequence). Trimming cost V 2 bases and J 6 bases; bases outside gene matches: 6. The CDR3 extends over 15 amino acids. The CDR3 bases are TGTGCCAGCAGCCAACCAGGACTAGCTCTCAATGAGCAGTTCTTC. Its protein is CASSQPGLALNEQFF.

This clonotype showed up many times. This chain connects TRBV20-1 to TRBJ1-2, with TRBD1 identical over 8 bases. Germline CDR1 is DFQATT and CDR2 is SNEGSKA (reference sequence). V was pared by 2 bases and J by 3 bases, with 8 bases of the junction left unmatched. The CDR3 covers 15 residues. In nucleotides, the CDR3 is TGCAGTGCTAGAATTAGACAGGGGCTCTACTATGGCTACACCTTC. This codes for CSARIRQGLYYGYTF.

This clonotype was counted ten times or more. The V gene is TRBV7-9, the J gene TRBJ2-2, with TRBD2 matching 7 bases. Germline CDR1 SEHNR, CDR2 FQNEAQ (reference sequence). With V trimmed by 5 bases and J by 3 bases, 6 bases remained unmatched. The CDR3 has 15 amino acids. This CDR3 reads CASSTTGGDTGELFF. Here the CDR3 DNA reads TGTGCCAGCAGCACAACGGGAGGAGACACCGGGGAGCTGTTTTTT. Variable domain in full (rest from reference TRBV7-9 and TRBJ2-2): DTGVSQNPRHKITKRGQNVTFRCDPISEHNRLYWYRQTLGQGPEFLTYFQNEAQLEKSRLLSDRFSAERPKGSFSTLEIQRTEQGDSAMYLCASSTTGGDTGELFFGEGSRLTVL.

This clonotype was recorded at least ten times. The J gene is TRBJ2-7, the V gene TRBV15; TRBD2 agrees at 8 bases. The CDR3 is 18 amino acids. V lost 0 bases and J lost 0; bases outside the gene matches: 10. Per the germline V gene, CDR1 is LNHNV and CDR2 is YYDKDF (reference sequence). This CDR3 is CATSRDSHSGKSSYEQYF. CDR3 sequence (DNA): TGTGCCACCAGCAGAGATTCCCATAGCGGGAAGAGCTCCTACGAGCAGTACTTC.

This clonotype has only a few counts. The CDR3 spells CASSYSGQGGYTF. In DNA form, the CDR3 reads TGTGCCAGCAGCTATTCAGGGCAAGGTGGCTACACCTTC. V gene TRBV7-9 combines with J gene TRBJ1-2; D possibly corresponds to TRBD1 (5 bases). V was trimmed by 4 bases and J by 7 bases, leaving 13 bases between them. Germline CDR1 is SEHNR and CDR2 is FQNEAQ (reference sequence). This CDR3 spans 13 amino acids.

The gene calls are TRBV7-2 and TRBJ2-5; a weak D match, TRBD2 (5 bases). V gave up 1 base and J gave up 1 base, with 10 bases separating them. Germline lookup yields CDR1 SGHTA and CDR2 FQGNSA. The length of the CDR3 is 15 residues. The CDR3 loop reads CASSLGDYAQETQYF. The CDR3 bases are TGTGCCAGCAGCTTAGGAGACTACGCCCAAGAGACCCAGTACTTC.

The rearrangement joins TRBV6-1 to TRBJ2-7; TRBD2 aligns across 7 bases. This CDR3 has 17 residues. CDR1 is MNHNS and CDR2 is SASEGT in the germline V gene. Trimming cost V 6 bases and J 0 bases; bases outside gene matches: 14. In DNA form, the CDR3 reads TGTGCCAGCAGCAGGGTTGGGGGGGGGGAAACCTCCTACGAGCAGTACTTC. As protein: CASSRVGGGETSYEQYF.

The genes are TRBV11-2 and TRBJ2-3; TRBD2 aligns across 7 bases. The germline V gene encodes CDR1 SGHAT and CDR2 FQNNGV. This CDR3 is built from 17 residues. J lost 3 bases, V lost 6 bases, and 15 bases had no gene match. DNA of the CDR3: TGTGCCAGCAGGGAGAGCCCAGTGACTAGCTTAACAGATACGCAGTATTTT. This codes for CASRESPVTSLTDTQYF.

The rearrangement uses TRBV5-5 and TRBJ2-2, with 7 bases identical to TRBD1. Germline values: CDR1 SGHKS, CDR2 YYEKEE (reference sequence). V lost 0 bases, J lost 5 bases, and 10 bases stayed unmatched. The CDR3 is 17 amino acids. CDR3 residues: CASSLARTGEKTGELFF. The CDR3 DNA follows: TGTGCCAGCAGCTTGGCCAGGACAGGAGAGAAGACCGGGGAGCTGTTTTTT.

In its sample, this clonotype was seen many times. The chain uses TRBV7-2 and TRBJ2-5; D gene ambiguous. Germline loops: CDR1 SGHTA, CDR2 FQGNSA. There are 13 residues in the CDR3. V lost 0 bases, J lost 5 bases, and 7 bases lay in between. CDR3 DNA sequence: TGTGCCAGCAGCTTAGCGGGGTTTGAGACCCAGTACTTC. Its protein is CASSLAGFETQYF.

In its sample, this clonotype was seen a few times. The V call is TRBV6-2 or TRBV6-3, the J call TRBJ2-7, with unresolved D. The germline V gene encodes CDR1 MNHEY and CDR2 SVGEGT. The CDR3 spans 13 residues. The V end lost 7 bases, the J end lost 3 bases, and 13 bases lay between the germline ends. The CDR3 nucleotides read TGTGCCAGCACCCCCGCGGCTTTCTACGAGCAGTACTTC. Its protein product is CASTPAAFYEQYF.

This clonotype was seen more than once but under ten times. Written as DNA, the CDR3 is TGCGCCAGCAGCTTACAGACAATCACCGGGGAGCTGTTTTTT. Translating it yields CASSLQTITGELFF. The chain uses TRBV5-1 and TRBJ2-2; no clear D. Germline CDR1 reads SGHRS; CDR2 reads YFSETQ. This CDR3 spans 14 amino acids. Between the trimmed V and J ends, which lost 2 bases and 4 bases, there was a span of 9 bases.

The J gene is TRBJ2-2, the V gene TRBV9; D unclear. V was shortened by 4 bases and J by 6 bases, with 10 bases between the two germline ends. Germline CDR1 SGDLS, CDR2 YYNGEE. The CDR3 totals 13 residues. CDR3 sequence (DNA): TGTGCCAGCAGCCACTCTGCCCCCGGGGAGCTGTTTTTT. Translation: CASSHSAPGELFF.